This entry concerns a single T cell receptor (beta chain). The clone's antigen remains unknown. Base qualities are not provided; no much larger clone lies one nucleotide away. This record comes from a study of T cell responses to AZD1222 COVID-19 vaccine (dated by TCRdb to about 2021). Some background on the complete study: TCR sequencing covered roughly 230 trial participants: about 210 given two doses of AZD1222 and 26 given two doses of MenACWY control vaccine. Enrollment into the trials was organized by age into subgroups of 18-55, 56-69 and 70-plus years, and those subgroups contained about 160, 30 and 59 TCR-sequenced participants, respectively.

There are 14 amino acids in the CDR3, from cysteine to phenylalanine inclusive. CDR3 DNA only is kept here, 42 bases in frame from base 1. CDR1 MGHRA and CDR2 YSYEKL are derived from the germline V gene. V is reduced by 3 bases and J by 4 bases, leaving a spacing of 10 bases between them. Per the publication, the time point label means: about 28 days (+/-7) after the second vaccine dose. Because spike-specific TCR depth and breadth did not differ between the two schedules, AZD1222 recipients who got a second dose at roughly 4 weeks were pooled with those who got a second dose at roughly 12 weeks. The vaccinee samples were drawn from two UK trials, COV001 and COV002, one of which was a single-blind randomized controlled phase 2/3 trial testing AZD1222 (ChAdOx1 nCoV-19) in healthy adults. For TCRbeta chain sequencing, PBMC samples were collected from trial participants at day 0 and at day 28 after the second dose.

The paper as a whole reports these results and caveats: Conclusions about previously exposed vaccinees are limited because only five or six AZD1222 recipients were SARS-CoV-2 seropositive at baseline. Participants were mostly white British and included more females than males, and it was suggested by the authors that clonal diversity may have been underestimated. The vaccine-associated CD4 TCRs covered the entire spike protein, and the dominant responses fell in regions 160-218 and 743-854. Epitopes outside the regions mutated in the B.1.351 and B.1.1.7 variants were reportedly recognized by nearly half of the unique spike-specific TCRs. The 56-69-year group was small, and its depth increase did not reach significance, likely because of low power. Because no day 14 peak-response samples were available, repertoires were characterized only after the peak T cell response. After two AZD1222 doses, spike-specific TCR breadth and depth were significantly higher than at day 0 and than in MenACWY recipients.

The CDR3 regions of human TCRbeta chains were subjected to immunosequencing. In the authors' own workflow: TCRs in the repertoires were matched against a reference library of SARS-CoV-2-specific TCRs that had been generated with the MIRA antigen-specificity platform. Breadth meant the fraction of unique TCRs that were SARS-CoV-2-associated, whereas depth meant the fraction of total T cells that were SARS-CoV-2-associated. Each spike-specific TCR was assigned to its reactive spike region and to a CD4 or CD8 class using the MIRA data. Log10-transformed breadth and depth values were compared by one-way ANOVA with Sidak's multiple comparisons tests. TCRdb's version of the immuneACCESS table is confined to in-frame rearrangements and falls short of the full clone set. An unresolved V gene accounts for under half of the shortfall where checked; the remainder is of unknown origin. The V and J calls and clone size were taken over from that table, and D and trimming were inferred from the DNA. Recorded for this sample are fewer than 110,000 clones; about 90% of them occurred a single time. Together, the top ten hold about 6.6% of the sample.

The specimen was peripheral blood, collected 28 days after the second AZD1222 dose. The receptor comes from an adult who received the AZD1222 COVID-19 vaccine. This chain is built from TRBV4-1 and TRBJ1-5; D gene: possibly TRBD1, on 5 matching bases. CDR3 reads: CASSHVGGNQPQHF. In nucleotides, the sequence is TGCGCCAGCAGCCATGTGGGGGGGAATCAGCCCCAGCATTTT.